This passage covers 19 T cell receptor beta chains from one sample sequenced in a study of cytomegalovirus exposure and HLA in healthy donors. Sequencing was performed with immunoSEQ multiplex PCR; in TCRdb, only in-frame clones are kept and a portion is missing. The sample records 120,000 or so clones, around 90% being singletons. Sequencing was performed on PBMCs. These receptors were obtained from a woman aged 18-29 years in good health and CMV-seronegative.

J is TRBJ1-2 and V is TRBV14; 7 positions match TRBD1. There are 14 residues in the CDR3. Germline CDR1 is SGHDN and CDR2 is FVKESK. V shed 8 bases, J shed 2 bases, and the junction held 8 bases outside the gene matches. DNA for the CDR3: TGTGCCAGCTCCAAGGGGGCGTCGAACTATGGCTACACCTTC. Protein product: CASSKGASNYGYTF.

This clone was seen a single time. The gene calls are TRBV7-9 and TRBJ2-5, with a weak D call TRBD1 (5 bases). The germline CDR1 and CDR2 sequences are SEHNR and FQNEAQ (reference sequence). This CDR3 contains 15 residues. Trimming took 0 bases from V and 0 from J, leaving 8 bases between them. The CDR3 loop reads CASSLATDHQETQYF. In DNA form, the CDR3 reads TGTGCCAGCAGCTTAGCGACAGACCACCAAGAGACCCAGTACTTC.

The chain has TRBV7-2 and TRBJ2-1; D unclear. The length of the CDR3 is 13 residues. With 5 bases removed from V and 4 bases from J, the gap between germline ends came to 9 bases. Germline loops: CDR1 SGHTA, CDR2 FQGNSA. Here the CDR3 reads CASSHGLYNEQFF. The CDR3 DNA reads TGTGCCAGCAGCCACGGGTTATACAATGAGCAGTTCTTC. Together with reference TRBV7-2 and TRBJ2-1, the CDR3 gives the full variable domain: GAGVSQSPSNKVTEKGKDVELRCDPISGHTALYWYRQSLGQGLEFLIYFQGNSAPDKSGLPSDRFSAERTGGSVSTLTIQRTQQEDSAVYLCASSHGLYNEQFFGPGTRLTVL.

J is TRBJ1-3 and V is TRBV19, with TRBD1 as a possible D gene (5 bases). The ends were cut back, 4 bases at V and 0 bases at J, with 7 bases in the middle. This CDR3 comprises 14 residues. Germline assignment: CDR1 LNHDA and CDR2 SQIVND (reference sequence). CDR3 protein: CASSSGGSGNTIYF. The CDR3 DNA follows: TGTGCCAGTAGTAGCGGGGGCTCTGGAAACACCATATATTTT.

This clone turned up a few times. CDR3 in DNA: TGTGCCAGCAGTGTTTGGTTTGACACCCAAGAGACCCAGTACTTC. Translated: CASSVWFDTQETQYF. This chain connects TRBV2 to TRBJ2-5; no clear D gene. Germline V lookup: CDR1 SNHLY, CDR2 FYNNEI. CDR3 length equals 15 residues. Trimming stripped 4 bases from V and 1 base from J, with 13 bases between.

This chain joins TRBV29-1 and TRBJ2-1, with 8 bases aligning to TRBD2. V lost 7 bases, J lost 7 bases, and 15 bases stayed unmatched. The CDR3 length is 15 residues. CDR1 is SQVTM and CDR2 is ANQGSEA in the germline V gene. CDR3 DNA sequence: TGCAGCGCCGGGAGGGCTTCCGGGACTACTAATGAGCAGTTCTTC. It codes for CSAGRASGTTNEQFF.

This chain connects TRBV2 to TRBJ1-6, with D maybe TRBD1 (6 bases). The germline CDR1 and CDR2 sequences are SNHLY and FYNNEI. The length of the CDR3 is 14 residues. V was trimmed by 8 bases and J by 10 bases, leaving 18 bases between them. CDR3 nucleotide sequence: TGTGCCAGCTGGAACCGGGGACACGAGTCACCCCTCCACTTT. Its translation is CASWNRGHESPLHF.

The chain joins TRBV7-2 to TRBJ2-1; tentatively, D is TRBD2 (6 bases). Trimming cost V 5 bases and J 1 base, with 9 bases left between them. The length of the CDR3 is 14 residues. Germline V CDR1 and CDR2: SGHTA, FQGNSA. CDR3 residues: CASSRSGSYNEQFF. In nucleotides, the CDR3 is TGTGCCAGCAGCAGAAGCGGGTCCTACAATGAGCAGTTCTTC.

J is TRBJ2-1 and V is TRBV11-2; TRBD2 agrees at 7 bases. Germline trimming cut 5 bases from V and 13 bases from J; bases unmatched to any gene: 11. This CDR3 is built from 13 residues. Germline V gives CDR1 SGHAT, CDR2 FQNNGV. The CDR3: CASSISGWGKQFF. The CDR3 DNA is TGTGCCAGCAGCATTAGCGGGTGGGGGAAACAGTTCTTC.

There are a few counts of this clone. V and J are TRBV2 and TRBJ1-5; no reliable D call. CDR3 length: 12 amino acids. V lost 8 bases, J lost 0 bases, and 5 bases lay in between. The germline gives CDR1 SNHLY, CDR2 FYNNEI. CDR3 amino acids: CASRDSNQPQHF. The CDR3 coding sequence is TGTGCCAGCCGGGATAGCAATCAGCCCCAGCATTTT.

This clone was counted a few times. This chain uses TRBV7-2 with TRBJ1-2; TRBD1 agrees at 9 bases. J was trimmed by 5 bases and V by 5 bases; bases with no gene match: 9. This CDR3 is built from 15 residues. The germline gives CDR1 SGHTA, CDR2 FQGNSA. The CDR3 DNA reads as TGTGCCAGCAGCCCGACGACAGGGGGGGGGTATGGCTACACCTTC. Its protein is CASSPTTGGGYGYTF.

The chain combines TRBV5-4 with TRBJ2-2, with 11 positions matching TRBD2. This CDR3 is built from 16 residues. With 4 bases clipped from V and 4 bases from J, the junction kept 6 bases outside the gene matches. Per germline, CDR1 SGHNT and CDR2 YYREEE (reference sequence). Written as DNA, the CDR3 is TGTGCCAGCAGCAACATAGCGGGAGGGGGCACCGGGGAGCTGTTTTTT. This encodes CASSNIAGGGTGELFF. Looking up the rest from reference TRBV5-4 and TRBJ2-2 gives the full variable domain: ETGVTQSPTHLIKTRGQQVTLRCSSQSGHNTVSWYQQALGQGPQFIFQYYREEENGRGNFPPRFSGLQFPNYSSELNVNALELDDSALYLCASSNIAGGGTGELFFGEGSRLTVL.

This chain joins TRBV28 and TRBJ1-1; D call uncertain. CDR3 length equals 17 residues. V was shortened by 4 bases and J by 1 base, with 19 bases between the two germline ends. Germline V CDR1 and CDR2: MDHEN, SYDVKM. CDR3 residues: CASSSLIWGGSNTEAFF. CDR3 coding DNA: TGTGCCAGCAGTTCTCTTATCTGGGGAGGGTCGAACACTGAAGCTTTCTTT.

V gene TRBV9 combines with J gene TRBJ2-6; 8 positions match TRBD1. Germline V gene lookup returns CDR1 SGDLS and CDR2 YYNGEE. The J segment lost 2 bases and the V segment lost 3 bases, leaving 13 bases of the junction unmatched. This CDR3 region has 19 residues. This chain's CDR3 is CASSETPIPGQAGANVLTF. Here the CDR3 DNA reads TGTGCCAGCAGCGAGACACCTATCCCGGGACAGGCTGGGGCCAACGTCCTGACTTTC. Filled out from reference TRBV9 and TRBJ2-6, the complete variable domain reads DSGVTQTPKHLITATGQRVTLRCSPRSGDLSVYWYQQSLDQGLQFLIQYYNGEERAKGNILERFSAQQFPDLHSELNLSSLELGDSALYFCASSETPIPGQAGANVLTFGAGSRLTVL.

V is TRBV2 and J is TRBJ1-2; tentatively, D is TRBD1 (6 bases). Germline V lookup: CDR1 SNHLY, CDR2 FYNNEI. The CDR3 covers 15 residues. The V and J ends lost 3 bases and 3 bases respectively, with 14 bases between them. The chain's CDR3 is CASSDVWDTYYGYTF. In DNA, the CDR3 is TGTGCCAGCAGTGACGTTTGGGACACCTACTATGGCTACACCTTC.

The chain employs TRBV7-2 and TRBJ2-2; 13 bases are a match to TRBD2. With V trimmed by 5 bases and J by 8 bases, 14 bases remained unmatched. This CDR3 has 18 residues. The germline gives CDR1 SGHTA, CDR2 FQGNSA. The CDR3 here is CASSRTRLAGGPGGELFF. CDR3 DNA sequence: TGTGCCAGCAGCCGAACCCGACTAGCGGGAGGACCGGGTGGGGAGCTGTTTTTT.

The rearrangement joins TRBV9 to TRBJ2-2; D is undetermined. Trimming pared 5 bases from V and 6 bases from J, leaving 5 bases between. The germline V gene encodes CDR1 SGDLS and CDR2 YYNGEE. This CDR3 spans 11 amino acids. The CDR3 DNA is TGTGCCAGCAGTGCGTCCGGGGAGCTGTTTTTT. Protein: CASSASGELFF.

This clone was counted a single time. The chain links TRBV15 to TRBJ1-3; no reliable D call. From germline, CDR1 is LNHNV and CDR2 YYDKDF (reference sequence). The germline V and J ends were trimmed by 1 base and 2 bases, with 9 bases remaining between them. The CDR3 spans 15 residues. In DNA form, the CDR3 reads TGTGCCACCAGCAGAGGAGGCAAGGCTGGAAACACCATATATTTT. Amino acids: CATSRGGKAGNTIYF.

The sample holds one count of this clone. An end of the junction differs from the germline gene, which may be a read error. The chain employs TRBV6-5 and TRBJ2-7; D is unresolved. CDR1 is MNHEY and CDR2 is SVGAGI in the germline V gene. This CDR3 comprises 11 residues. DNA for the CDR3: TGTGTCAGCAGTTACCGCTACGAGCAGTACTTC. Its translation is CVSSYRYEQYF.